Each of the 26 T cell receptor beta chains below was sequenced from the same sample in a study of monozygotic twins with inflammatory bowel disease (dated by TCRdb to about 2019). The library was prepared using 5' RACE. The sequencer listed for this sample is Illumina HiSeq 2500. The reads were reprocessed in TCRdb, with one entry per CDR3 protein sequence and no accompanying DNA. The sample's own table lists about 210,000 distinct CDR3 sequences. The ten largest account for roughly 1.7% of the sample. Source material: blood. The receptors derive from a human donor with ulcerative colitis or Crohn's disease, or a healthy co-twin of an affected twin (not recorded which).

J is TRBJ2-5 and V is TRBV5-1; lacking DNA, the TRBD1 call made by TCRdb goes unchecked. The CDR3 sequence is 15 residues long. The germline CDR1 and CDR2 sequences are SGHRS and YFSETQ. CDR3 sequence: CASSRSGTKQETQYF.

The chain recombines TRBV3-1 with TRBJ1-1. The CDR3 is 12 residues long. CDR1 is LGHDT and CDR2 is YNNKEL in the germline V gene (reference sequence). The CDR3 protein is CASSQDRSEAFF.

This chain joins TRBV7-2 and TRBJ1-6. This CDR3 spans 14 amino acids. The germline gives CDR1 SGHTA, CDR2 FQGNSA. This CDR3 is CASSFWPDNSPLHF.

V is TRBV6-1 and J is TRBJ2-5; no DNA is available, so the TRBD1 call from TCRdb remains unchecked. The CDR3 is 17 amino acids. CDR1 is MNHNS, CDR2 SASEGT, per germline. This CDR3 is CASRTESGTGEQETQYF.

The CDR3 spells CASSEGWGLMNTEAFF. V gene TRBV7-2 combines with J gene TRBJ1-1; TCRdb reports TRBD1, a call that lacks DNA to check it against. In germline, CDR1 is SGHTA, CDR2 FQGNSA. The CDR3 contains 16 residues. Together with reference TRBV7-2 and TRBJ1-1, the CDR3 gives the full variable domain: GAGVSQSPSNKVTEKGKDVELRCDPISGHTALYWYRQSLGQGLEFLIYFQGNSAPDKSGLPSDRFSAERTGGSVSTLTIQRTQQEDSAVYLCASSEGWGLMNTEAFFGQGTRLTVV.

CDR3 sequence: CASRRGDRGFNNEQFF. The gene calls are TRBV19 and TRBJ2-1. CDR3 length: 16 residues. The V gene's germline CDR1 is LNHDA and CDR2 SQIVND (reference sequence).

The CDR3 is CASSPVSGNTDTQYF. The rearrangement joins TRBV18 to TRBJ2-3. The CDR3 is 15 residues long. CDR1 KGHSH and CDR2 LQKENI come from the germline V gene.

The V and J genes are TRBV29-1 and TRBJ2-1; TCRdb selects TRBD2, and the lack of DNA leaves this call unchecked. Germline V lookup: CDR1 SQVTM, CDR2 ANQGSEA. This CDR3 contains 15 residues. CDR3 amino acids: CSGVAGGNSYNEQFF.

V usage is TRBV29-1 and J usage is TRBJ1-4; TCRdb names TRBD1, which stays unverified in the absence of DNA. There are 13 residues in the CDR3. CDR1 is SQVTM and CDR2 is ANQGSEA in the germline V gene. The CDR3 loop reads CSVEGQGFEKLFF.

This rearrangement joins TRBV7-2 to TRBJ2-3; TCRdb reports TRBD2, a call that lacks DNA to check it against. Germline V lookup: CDR1 SGHTA, CDR2 FQGNSA. CDR3 length: 15 residues. CDR3 loop: CASSLVLAGTDTQYF. The whole variable domain, filled in from reference TRBV7-2 and TRBJ2-3, reads GAGVSQSPSNKVTEKGKDVELRCDPISGHTALYWYRQSLGQGLEFLIYFQGNSAPDKSGLPSDRFSAERTGGSVSTLTIQRTQQEDSAVYLCASSLVLAGTDTQYFGPGTRLTVL.

V and J are TRBV5-1 and TRBJ1-3; TCRdb's D gene call, TRBD1, goes unchecked for lack of DNA. CDR1 is SGHRS, CDR2 YFSETQ, per germline. CDR3 size: 13 residues. CDR3: CAIPAGGTYTIYF.

J is TRBJ1-1 and V is TRBV20-1; TCRdb selects TRBD1, and the lack of DNA leaves this call unchecked. Germline V gene sequence: CDR1 DFQATT, CDR2 SNEGSKA (reference sequence). The CDR3 consists of 14 residues. CDR3 sequence reads: CSAASSVGAAEAFF.

This chain links TRBV10-3 with TRBJ1-2; the TCRdb call, TRBD1, lacks DNA for checking. Germline CDR1 reads ENHRY; CDR2 reads SYGVKD. The CDR3 sequence is 14 residues long. CDR3 region: CAISESRGADGYTF.

The rearrangement links TRBV7-9 to TRBJ1-3. The CDR3 is made up of 15 amino acids. CDR1 and CDR2 from the germline V gene are SEHNR and FQNEAQ (reference sequence). The chain's CDR3 is CASSLSGYSGNTIYF.

The rearrangement links TRBV5-1 to TRBJ1-2. This CDR3 is 15 amino acids long. Germline V gene lookup returns CDR1 SGHRS and CDR2 YFSETQ. The CDR3 reads CASSSLVAEPYGYTF.

The V and J genes are TRBV7-9 and TRBJ1-1. The CDR3 has 12 residues. The germline V gene encodes CDR1 SEHNR and CDR2 FQNEAQ (reference sequence). The CDR3 reads CASSFLEPEAFF.

The chain is built from TRBV3-1 and TRBJ1-1. The length of the CDR3 is 16 residues. Per the germline V gene, CDR1 is LGHDT and CDR2 is YNNKEL (reference sequence). This CDR3 reads CASSQDRGGGYTEAFF.

V is TRBV20-1 and J is TRBJ1-2. This CDR3 spans 14 amino acids. CDR1 is DFQATT, CDR2 SNEGSKA, per germline (reference sequence). The CDR3 loop reads CSAKTGFLGYGYTF.

The chain carries TRBV2 and TRBJ1-1; TCRdb returns TRBD1, unconfirmable since there is no DNA. Germline V gives CDR1 SNHLY, CDR2 FYNNEI. This CDR3 spans 16 amino acids. The chain's CDR3 is CASSEVRDRVQNEAFF.

J is TRBJ2-3 and V is TRBV3-1; TCRdb calls TRBD1, which cannot be checked without DNA. There are 13 residues in the CDR3. Germline V CDR1 and CDR2: LGHDT, YNNKEL (reference sequence). CDR3 protein: CASSPRGAATQYF.

The chain combines TRBV6-5 with TRBJ1-5; the TCRdb D gene call, TRBD1, has no DNA to confirm it. The germline CDR1 and CDR2 sequences are MNHEY and SVGAGI. This CDR3 is 15 amino acids long. Here the CDR3 reads CAISYRGYLSQPQHF.

V usage is TRBV7-3 and J usage is TRBJ2-2. CDR1 is SGHTA and CDR2 is FQGTGA in the germline V gene. The CDR3 contains 16 residues. The CDR3 reads CASSPYSGANTGELFF.

This chain uses TRBV7-2 with TRBJ1-2; TCRdb's assignment of TRBD1 cannot be checked, as there is no DNA. Per the germline V gene, CDR1 is SGHTA and CDR2 is FQGNSA. This CDR3 spans 15 amino acids. CDR3 in amino acids: CASSPRGAGNYGYTF.

CDR3 in amino acids: CATGQSDYGYTF. The V call is TRBV18, the J call TRBJ1-2; TCRdb picks TRBD1, but there is no DNA to check that call. The CDR3 totals 12 residues. Germline CDR1 KGHSH, CDR2 LQKENI.

The chain uses TRBV27 and TRBJ1-2; TCRdb returns TRBD1, unconfirmable since there is no DNA. The CDR3 runs 13 residues. Germline CDR1 MNHEY, CDR2 SMNVEV (reference sequence). The CDR3 spells CASRTAGGYGYTF.

The chain couples TRBV5-6 to TRBJ2-3. Germline CDR1 is SGHDT and CDR2 is YYEEEE. CDR3 size: 15 residues. CDR3 residues: CASSLNPISTDTQYF.